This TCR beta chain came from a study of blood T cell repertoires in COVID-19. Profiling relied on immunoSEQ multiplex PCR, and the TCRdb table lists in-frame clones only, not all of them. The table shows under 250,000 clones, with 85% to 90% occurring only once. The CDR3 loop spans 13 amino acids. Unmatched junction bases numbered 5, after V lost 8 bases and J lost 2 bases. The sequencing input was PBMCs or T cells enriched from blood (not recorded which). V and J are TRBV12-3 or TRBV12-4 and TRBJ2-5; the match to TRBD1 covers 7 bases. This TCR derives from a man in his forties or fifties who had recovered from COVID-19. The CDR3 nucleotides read TGTGCCAGCCGTATGGGACAGCAAGAGACCCAGTACTTC. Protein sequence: CASRMGQQETQYF.